The 16 T cell receptor beta chains below come from one sample, sequenced in a study of blood T cell repertoires in COVID-19. The table came from immunoSEQ multiplex PCR; TCRdb's copy has only in-frame clones and leaves some out. This repertoire shows 200,000 to 250,000 clones, more than 65% found once; its top ten account for roughly 2.3%. Sample: peripheral blood. Receptors originate from an older woman with acute or convalescent COVID-19.

The chain joins TRBV9 to TRBJ2-2, with D tentatively TRBD2 (6 bases). Trimming took off 9 bases at V and 4 bases at J, with 13 bases between the two ends. This CDR3 has 13 amino acids. Looked up from germline, CDR1 is SGDLS and CDR2 is YYNGEE. The CDR3 reads CATQGRSTGELFF. The CDR3 DNA follows: TGTGCCACCCAAGGGAGGAGCACCGGGGAGCTGTTTTTT.

The J gene is TRBJ2-5, the V gene TRBV5-4; D not certain. Germline-derived CDR1 and CDR2 are SGHNT and YYREEE (reference sequence). CDR3 size: 13 residues. Trimming shortened V by 3 bases and J by 0 bases, and 6 bases separated the two germline ends. This chain's CDR3 is CASSYPDQETQYF. CDR3 nucleotide sequence: TGTGCCAGCAGCTACCCGGACCAAGAGACCCAGTACTTC.

The V gene is TRBV5-1, the J gene TRBJ1-1; 7 nucleotides match TRBD1. Trimming removed 4 bases from V and 6 bases from J; junction bases left unmatched: 18. CDR3 size: 17 residues. Germline V gene data show CDR1 as SGHRS and CDR2 as YFSETQ. Here the CDR3 DNA reads TGCGCCAGCAGCACTTCCGGGACAGAGAAAGGGATCGCTGAAGCTTTCTTT. Protein sequence: CASSTSGTEKGIAEAFF. The variable domain in full, completed from reference TRBV5-1 and TRBJ1-1, reads KAGVTQTPRYLIKTRGQQVTLSCSPISGHRSVSWYQQTPGQGLQFLFEYFSETQRNKGNFPGRFSGRQFSNSRSEMNVSTLELGDSALYLCASSTSGTEKGIAEAFFGQGTRLTVV.

The V call is TRBV30, the J call TRBJ1-1, with a possible D match to TRBD1 (5 bases). Trimming shortened V by 3 bases and J by 3 bases, and 11 bases separated the two germline ends. Germline values: CDR1 GTSNPN, CDR2 SVGIG (reference sequence). CDR3 length: 13 residues. In nucleotides, the CDR3 is TGTGCCTGGAGGGGGGACTCTGACACTGAAGCTTTCTTT. The encoded protein is CAWRGDSDTEAFF.

The chain has TRBV9 and TRBJ1-2; 7 positions match TRBD1. Germline V CDR1 and CDR2: SGDLS, YYNGEE. The CDR3 contains 14 residues. J gave up 4 bases and V 0 bases, and 3 bases lay outside the gene matches. DNA for the CDR3: TGTGCCAGCAGCGTAGCCCCAGGGGGCTATGGCTACACCTTC. It codes for CASSVAPGGYGYTF. The complete variable domain, with remaining parts taken from reference TRBV9 and TRBJ1-2, reads DSGVTQTPKHLITATGQRVTLRCSPRSGDLSVYWYQQSLDQGLQFLIQYYNGEERAKGNILERFSAQQFPDLHSELNLSSLELGDSALYFCASSVAPGGYGYTFGSGTRLTVV.

CDR3 protein: CASSLFGTGGQGTEAFF. CDR3 in DNA: TGTGCCAGCAGTTTATTCGGGACAGGGGGACAGGGCACTGAAGCTTTCTTT. The chain employs TRBV27 and TRBJ1-1; 11 nucleotides line up with TRBD1. This CDR3 comprises 17 residues. With 1 base clipped from V and 4 bases from J, the junction kept 8 bases outside the gene matches. Germline lookup yields CDR1 MNHEY and CDR2 SMNVEV (reference sequence).

The chain couples TRBV27 to TRBJ1-2, with a tentative D call TRBD1 (5 bases). V was clipped by 1 base and J by 5 bases, with 17 bases between them. The V gene's germline CDR1 is MNHEY and CDR2 SMNVEV (reference sequence). The CDR3 has 16 amino acids. CDR3 coding DNA: TGTGCCAGCAGTTTATTCCAGGGACTCCCTGAGTATGGCTACACCTTC. It specifies CASSLFQGLPEYGYTF.

V gene TRBV7-2 combines with J gene TRBJ2-7, with TRBD1 matching 7 bases. Unmatched junction bases numbered 6, after V lost 1 base and J lost 6 bases. The CDR3 extends over 14 amino acids. Germline-derived CDR1 and CDR2 are SGHTA and FQGNSA. CDR3 loop: CASSLEGAASEQYF. The CDR3, as DNA: TGTGCCAGCAGCTTAGAGGGGGCAGCGTCCGAGCAGTACTTC.

This clone was seen a few times. The chain uses TRBV7-8 and TRBJ2-1; TRBD1 matches 9 bases. Germline trimming cut 5 bases from V and 6 bases from J; bases unmatched to any gene: 8. The CDR3 loop spans 15 amino acids. Germline CDR1 and CDR2: SGHVS and FQNEAQ. In nucleotides, the CDR3 is TGTGCCAGCAGCGCCGCGGGACAGGGCGGCAATGAGCAGTTCTTC. Protein: CASSAAGQGGNEQFF.

The rearrangement links TRBV29-1 to TRBJ1-1; 8 bases line up with TRBD1. The V gene end was trimmed by 7 bases and the J gene end by 4 bases; junction bases not matched to a gene: 11. Germline lookup yields CDR1 SQVTM and CDR2 ANQGSEA. This CDR3 region has 14 residues. The CDR3 sequence is CSACVAGGGTEAFF. The CDR3 nucleotides are TGCAGCGCCTGTGTTGCAGGGGGCGGCACTGAAGCTTTCTTT.

V is TRBV18 and J is TRBJ1-5; D is possibly TRBD1 (5 bases). CDR1 and CDR2 from the germline V gene are KGHSH and LQKENI. Trimming removed 4 bases from V and 0 bases from J, with 13 bases in between. CDR3 length: 16 residues. CDR3 sequence reads: CASSRGLQDSNQPQHF. As DNA, the CDR3 is TGTGCCAGCTCACGGGGTTTACAGGATAGCAATCAGCCCCAGCATTTT.

This clone was picked up a small number of times. This chain joins TRBV19 and TRBJ2-7; 8 positions match TRBD1. The CDR3 totals 14 residues. V gave up 5 bases and J gave up 2 bases; unmatched junction bases: 5. CDR1 is LNHDA and CDR2 is SQIVND in the germline V gene (reference sequence). CDR3 sequence reads: CASSPTQGAYEQYF. CDR3 nucleotide sequence: TGTGCCAGTAGTCCGACACAGGGGGCCTACGAGCAGTACTTC. Using reference TRBV19 and TRBJ2-7 for the parts outside the CDR3, the full variable domain is DGGITQSPKYLFRKEGQNVTLSCEQNLNHDAMYWYRQDPGQGLRLIYYSQIVNDFQKGDIAEGYSVSREKKESFPLTVTSAQKNPTAFYLCASSPTQGAYEQYFGPGTRLTVT.

The chain employs TRBV9 and TRBJ1-3; 9 nucleotides line up with TRBD1. The CDR3 is 19 residues long. Looked up from germline, CDR1 is SGDLS and CDR2 is YYNGEE. Unmatched junction bases numbered 11, after V lost 1 base and J lost 0 bases. As DNA, the CDR3 is TGTGCCAGCAGCGTAAAGGGGGGACAGGGAACCAACTCTGGAAACACCATATATTTT. Translation gives CASSVKGGQGTNSGNTIYF.

The CDR3 nucleotides read TGTGCCAGCAGGGGGGACAGGCAAACCAGACTGAACACTGAAGCTTTCTTT. It codes for CASRGDRQTRLNTEAFF. The chain joins TRBV2 to TRBJ1-1; 8 bases align to TRBD1. V dropped 6 bases and J dropped 0; count of bases not matched to a gene: 12. Per germline, CDR1 SNHLY and CDR2 FYNNEI. This CDR3 comprises 17 residues.

On this clone itself: The sample contains more than one DNA sequence encoding this CDR3. The CDR3 region has the DNA TGTGCCAGCAGCTTAGTGGCGGGGGACTCCTACGAGCAGTACTTC. Amino acid sequence: CASSLVAGDSYEQYF. The chain has TRBV7-2 and TRBJ2-7; 7 bases fit TRBD2. V trimming: 1 base; J trimming: 0 bases; junction bases outside the gene matches: 3. The CDR3 totals 15 residues. Germline V gene sequence: CDR1 SGHTA, CDR2 FQGNSA.

This chain connects TRBV6-5 to TRBJ2-3, with D tentatively TRBD2 (7 bases). Per the germline V gene, CDR1 is MNHEY and CDR2 is SVGAGI. There are 14 residues in the CDR3. Trimming stripped 6 bases from V and 5 bases from J, with 15 bases between. The CDR3 bases are TGTGCCAGCAGCTGGAGGGGGGGCCAAGATACGCAGTATTTT. Its translation: CASSWRGGQDTQYF.